This TCR beta chain was identified during a study of blood T cell repertoires in COVID-19 (dated by TCRdb to about 2020). About the investigation overall: Samples covering the acute and convalescent phases of COVID-19 were provided by collaborators in the United States, Italy and Spain. The material from the prospective study consisted of cDNA or gDNA derived from T cells, B-cell-depleted T cells, or PBMCs. Deeply sampled blood TCRbeta repertoires from subjects exposed to, actively infected with, or recovered from COVID-19 were included in the dataset. A freely available public database, intended as a resource for researchers studying the immune response to SARS-CoV-2, is where the repertoires were released. Samples were obtained from the ongoing ImmuneRACE study (first 160 participants) and from over a thousand subjects provided by 6 global collaborators. A de-identified subject ID, COVID-19 status, age in years and sex were almost always included in the sample metadata. Where available, HLA class I and class II types were taken from metadata supplied by the sample provider and were not determined by assay-based typing.

Trimming takes 7 bases off V and 4 bases off J; junction bases not matched to a gene: 1. Including cysteine and phenylalanine, the CDR3 has 11 amino acids. The CDR3 DNA has 33 bases and is translated from base 1. CDR1 SQVTM and CDR2 ANQGSEA were looked up in the germline V gene. TCRbeta CDR3 regions were amplified from genomic DNA by means of the immunoSEQ Assay, a bias-controlled multiplex PCR. In the source study's methods: Within the assay, amplification of reference gene primers was used to estimate how many nucleated cells each sample contained. To quantify the absolute abundance of each unique TCRbeta CDR3 rearrangement, sequence reads were collapsed and filtered. Productive Simpson clonality was computed per sample as the square root of Simpson's diversity index over productive rearrangements. TCRdb took this table from immuneACCESS and kept in-frame rearrangements with V and J called. Such tables lack part of the clones; where checked against another copy, unresolved V genes explain under half of the gap, and the rest is unexplained. V and J calls and clone size are copied from that table; D and trimming were computed from the DNA. The sample records 490,000 or so clones, roughly nine tenths of which are singletons. In total, the top ten clones hold approximately 8% of the sample.

Participants in the prospective study were aged roughly 18 to 90 years, lived in about two dozen United States geographic areas, and enrolled through a virtual design. In the prospective study, cohorts were assigned on the basis of participant-reported clinical history obtained from a screening survey and a study questionnaire. ImmuneRACE Cohort 3 recovered participants were defined by two consecutive negative NP/OP PCR tests, healthcare professional clearance, or symptom resolution. In the prospective study, whole blood, serum and a nasopharyngeal or oropharyngeal swab were collected from each participant by mobile phlebotomists. Prospective study participants could optionally give additional blood draws and questionnaires over a roughly two-month period. Before DNA extraction, blood samples from the prospective study were shipped at room temperature or frozen. A remark on this clone: Its antigen has not been determined. No quality values exist for individual bases; no much larger clone is one base distant.

General conclusions and limits of the study: The quantity of clinical and demographic metadata differed by source and by participant and was supplied without curation.

The sequencing input was PBMCs or T cells enriched from blood (not recorded which). The chain is assembled from TRBV29-1 and TRBJ1-2; 9 bases in between match TRBD1. The source is an older woman who had recovered from COVID-19. The CDR3 region has the sequence CSATGGYGYTF. The nucleotides read TGCAGCGCGACAGGGGGCTATGGCTACACCTTC.